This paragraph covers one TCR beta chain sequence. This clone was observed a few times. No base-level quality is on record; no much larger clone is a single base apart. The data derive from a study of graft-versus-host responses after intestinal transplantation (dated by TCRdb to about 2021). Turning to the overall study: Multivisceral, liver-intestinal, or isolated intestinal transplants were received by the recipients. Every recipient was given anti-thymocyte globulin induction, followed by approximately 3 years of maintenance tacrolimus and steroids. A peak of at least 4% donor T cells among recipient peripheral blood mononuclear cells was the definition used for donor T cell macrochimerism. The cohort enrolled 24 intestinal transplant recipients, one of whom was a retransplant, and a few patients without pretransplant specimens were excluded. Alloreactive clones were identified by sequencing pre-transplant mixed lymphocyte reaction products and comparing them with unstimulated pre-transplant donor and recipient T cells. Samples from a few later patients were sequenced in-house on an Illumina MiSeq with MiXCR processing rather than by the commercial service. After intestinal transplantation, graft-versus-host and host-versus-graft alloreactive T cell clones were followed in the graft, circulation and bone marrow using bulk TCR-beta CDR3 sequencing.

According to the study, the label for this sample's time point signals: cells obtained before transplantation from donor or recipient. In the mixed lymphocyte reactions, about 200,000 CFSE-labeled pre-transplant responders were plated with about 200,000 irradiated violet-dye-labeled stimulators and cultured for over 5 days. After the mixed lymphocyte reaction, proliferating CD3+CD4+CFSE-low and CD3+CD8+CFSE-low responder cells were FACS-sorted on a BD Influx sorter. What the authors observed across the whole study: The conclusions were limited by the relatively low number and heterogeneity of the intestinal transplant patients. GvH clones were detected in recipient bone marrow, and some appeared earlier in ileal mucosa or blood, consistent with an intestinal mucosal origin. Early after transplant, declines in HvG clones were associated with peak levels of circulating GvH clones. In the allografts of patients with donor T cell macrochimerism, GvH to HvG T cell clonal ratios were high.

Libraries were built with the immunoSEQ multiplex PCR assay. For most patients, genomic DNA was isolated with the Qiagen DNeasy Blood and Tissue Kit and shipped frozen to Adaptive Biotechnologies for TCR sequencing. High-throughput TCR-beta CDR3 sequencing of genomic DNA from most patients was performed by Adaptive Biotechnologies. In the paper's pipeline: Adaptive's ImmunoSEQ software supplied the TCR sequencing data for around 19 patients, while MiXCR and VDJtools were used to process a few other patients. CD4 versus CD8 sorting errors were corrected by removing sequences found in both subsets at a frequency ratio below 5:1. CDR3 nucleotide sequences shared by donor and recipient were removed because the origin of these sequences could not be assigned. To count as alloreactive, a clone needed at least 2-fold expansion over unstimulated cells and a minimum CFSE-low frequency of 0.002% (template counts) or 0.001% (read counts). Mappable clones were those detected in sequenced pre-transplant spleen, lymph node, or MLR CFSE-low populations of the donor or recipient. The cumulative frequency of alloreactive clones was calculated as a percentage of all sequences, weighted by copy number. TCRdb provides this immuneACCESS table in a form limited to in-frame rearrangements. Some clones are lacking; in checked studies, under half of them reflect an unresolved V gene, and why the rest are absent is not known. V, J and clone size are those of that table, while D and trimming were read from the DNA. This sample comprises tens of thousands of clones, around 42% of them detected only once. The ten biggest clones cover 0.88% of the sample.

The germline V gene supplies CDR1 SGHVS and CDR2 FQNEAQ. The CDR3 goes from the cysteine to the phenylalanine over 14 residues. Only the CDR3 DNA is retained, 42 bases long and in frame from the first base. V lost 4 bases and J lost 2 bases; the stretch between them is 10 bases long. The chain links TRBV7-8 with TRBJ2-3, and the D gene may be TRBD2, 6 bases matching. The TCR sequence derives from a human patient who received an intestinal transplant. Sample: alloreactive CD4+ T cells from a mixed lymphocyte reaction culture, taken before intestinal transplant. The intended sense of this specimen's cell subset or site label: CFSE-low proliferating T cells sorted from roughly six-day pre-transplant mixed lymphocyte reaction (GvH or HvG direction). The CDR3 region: CASSWRVITDTQYF. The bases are TGTGCCAGCAGCTGGAGGGTCATCACAGATACGCAGTATTTT.